The next 27 T cell receptor beta chains were all read from a single sample in a study of shared clonotypes between healthy human individuals. The data were produced by immunoSEQ multiplex PCR, yet TCRdb's version contains in-frame clones alone and is incomplete. The profile shows about 1.1 million clones, more than 75% of them singletons. Sequencing was carried out using memory CD4+ T cells from PBMCs. Subset given: CD45RA-negative fraction. The source of these receptors is a man aged 18 to 30 in good health. Some clones in this sample may be carry-over from other donors' samples.

The chain uses TRBV30 and TRBJ1-1; D is uncertain. V dropped 5 bases and J dropped 5 bases, with 15 bases sitting between them. The CDR3 extends over 13 amino acids. Germline CDR1 GTSNPN, CDR2 SVGIG (reference sequence). The CDR3 sequence is CAWRLNRETEAFF. DNA for the CDR3: TGTGCCTGGCGACTTAACCGGGAGACTGAAGCTTTCTTT.

The chain recombines TRBV6-5 with TRBJ2-1; no reliable D call. The germline V gene encodes CDR1 MNHEY and CDR2 SVGAGI. The CDR3 is 13 residues long. V was cut by 5 bases and J by 6 bases, with 11 bases left in between. CDR3 coding DNA: TGTGCCAGCAGTAGTAAACCCCGCAATGAGCAGTTCTTC. It encodes CASSSKPRNEQFF.

There are a few counts of this clone. CDR3 sequence (DNA): TGTGCCAGCAGTTACGGTCGAGGGGGGCAGACCGGGGAGCTGTTTTTT. This gives the protein CASSYGRGGQTGELFF. V and J are TRBV6-5 and TRBJ2-2, with D possibly being TRBD1 or TRBD2 (6 bases each). Germline CDR1 reads MNHEY; CDR2 reads SVGAGI. V was shortened by 2 bases and J by 5 bases, with 15 bases between the two germline ends. CDR3 length: 16 amino acids.

This clone has ten or more counts. J is TRBJ1-2 and V is TRBV9; possible D gene TRBD1, 5 bases. Germline CDR1 is SGDLS and CDR2 is YYNGEE. This CDR3 has 14 amino acids. V dropped 0 bases and J dropped 7 bases, with 13 bases sitting between them. The CDR3 DNA is TGTGCCAGCAGCGTAGGGTCAGGGTCCGGTGGCTACACCTTC. As protein: CASSVGSGSGGYTF.

V gene TRBV7-3 combines with J gene TRBJ2-5; D possibly corresponds to TRBD1 (6 bases). The CDR3 sequence is 12 residues long. V lost 8 bases, J lost 7 bases, and 14 bases lay in between. The germline V gene has CDR1 SGHTA and CDR2 FQGTGA. The CDR3 here is CASGTGSGTQYF. CDR3 nucleotides: TGTGCCAGCGGCACAGGGTCGGGGACCCAGTACTTC.

The chain links TRBV6-1 to TRBJ2-7; D gene unclear. Germline-derived CDR1 and CDR2 are MNHNS and SASEGT. V lost 1 base and J 0 bases, leaving 10 bases between the germline ends. The CDR3 spans 15 residues. CDR3 nucleotide sequence: TGTGCCAGCAGTGAAGGACCCTCGCTCTCCTACGAGCAGTACTTC. Amino acids: CASSEGPSLSYEQYF.

The chain carries TRBV6-6 and TRBJ2-7, with D perhaps matching TRBD1 (6 bases). V lost 4 bases and J 5 bases, leaving 12 bases between the germline ends. CDR1 is MNHNY and CDR2 is SVGAGI in the germline V gene (reference sequence). There are 13 residues in the CDR3. Here the CDR3 reads CASSFTTGDEQYF. CDR3 nucleotide sequence: TGTGCCAGCAGTTTTACGACAGGTGACGAGCAGTACTTC.

The genes are TRBV4-3 and TRBJ1-2, with D uncertain. Germline-derived CDR1 and CDR2 are LGHNA and YSLEER. V lost 1 base and J lost 8, with 14 bases in between. The CDR3 is made up of 14 amino acids. Here the CDR3 reads CASSQGNPVRGYTF. The CDR3 coding sequence is TGCGCCAGCAGCCAAGGCAATCCGGTCAGGGGCTACACCTTC.

Turning to this clone: This specimen includes other DNA sequences encoding the same CDR3. V gene TRBV27 combines with J gene TRBJ2-7, with 7 bases aligning to TRBD2. This CDR3 is built from 15 residues. V shed 2 bases, J shed 2 bases, and the junction held 6 bases outside the gene matches. CDR1 is MNHEY, CDR2 SMNVEV, per germline (reference sequence). CDR3 region: CASSLLAGAPYEQYF. Here the CDR3 DNA reads TGTGCCAGCAGTTTACTGGCGGGAGCTCCCTACGAGCAGTACTTC.

The chain links TRBV5-1 to TRBJ2-1, with D possibly TRBD2 on 5 matching bases. Germline loops: CDR1 SGHRS, CDR2 YFSETQ. The V end lost 4 bases, the J end lost 9 bases, and 17 bases lay between the germline ends. The CDR3 totals 14 residues. CDR3 DNA sequence: TGCGCCAGCAGCCCGCTTGCATCGGAGGCTGAGCAGTTCTTC. Translated: CASSPLASEAEQFF.

The V gene is TRBV9, the J gene TRBJ1-3; the D gene is possibly TRBD1 (5 bases). The CDR3 consists of 16 residues. V was clipped by 4 bases and J by 4 bases, with 18 bases between them. Germline CDR1 SGDLS, CDR2 YYNGEE. CDR3 nucleotide sequence: TGTGCCAGCAGCCCGGGCCCGACAGTGACGGGAAACACCATATATTTT. Translation: CASSPGPTVTGNTIYF.

At least ten counts were recorded for this clone. The V call is TRBV19, the J call TRBJ2-7; a weak D match, TRBD1 (6 bases). Trimming took 6 bases from V and 7 from J, leaving 16 bases between them. This CDR3 is built from 13 residues. Germline values: CDR1 LNHDA, CDR2 SQIVND (reference sequence). Here the CDR3 DNA reads TGTGCCAGTAGCCCAGACAGGCTTAGGGAGCAGTACTTC. This translates into CASSPDRLREQYF.

In its sample, this clone was seen many times. CDR3 bases: TGTGCCAGCAGCCGGACTAGAGTAGATACGCAGTATTTT. This encodes CASSRTRVDTQYF. This chain connects TRBV11-2 to TRBJ2-3, with 7 bases aligning to TRBD2. CDR1 and CDR2 (germline): SGHAT, FQNNGV. Trimming at V came to 5 bases and at J to 5 bases, leaving 4 bases not matched to a gene. This CDR3 region has 13 residues.

This clone has only one observation. This chain connects TRBV9 to TRBJ1-1; D is unclear. The CDR3 totals 16 residues. Trimming shortened V by 0 bases and J by 0 bases, and 12 bases separated the two germline ends. Germline CDR1 SGDLS, CDR2 YYNGEE. The CDR3 here is CASSVGWGKMNTEAFF. CDR3 DNA: TGTGCCAGCAGCGTAGGATGGGGTAAAATGAACACTGAAGCTTTCTTT.

The rearrangement uses TRBV5-1 and TRBJ2-3; 9 bases align to TRBD2. The CDR3 spans 18 residues. CDR1 and CDR2 (germline): SGHRS, YFSETQ. V was clipped by 4 bases and J by 2 bases; unmatched bases: 14. CDR3 protein: CASSPKSTSGPPTDTQYF. CDR3 DNA: TGCGCCAGCAGCCCGAAAAGCACTAGCGGGCCACCCACAGATACGCAGTATTTT.

The chain has TRBV7-9 and TRBJ1-2; D remains ambiguous. The CDR3 consists of 13 residues. The germline V and J ends were trimmed by 7 bases and 6 bases, with 15 bases remaining between them. CDR1 and CDR2 from the germline V gene are SEHNR and FQNEAQ (reference sequence). The CDR3 region has the DNA TGTGCCAGCACCCCCCGGGCCCGGGATGGCTACACCTTC. It is translated as CASTPRARDGYTF.

The rearrangement links TRBV2 to TRBJ2-3, with TRBD2 matching 10 bases. V was clipped by 10 bases and J by 3 bases; unmatched bases: 4. This CDR3 has 13 amino acids. Germline V gene sequence: CDR1 SNHLY, CDR2 FYNNEI. The CDR3 region is CATSAGGTDTQYF. CDR3 nucleotides: TGTGCCACCTCAGCGGGAGGGACAGATACGCAGTATTTT.

CDR3 DNA sequence: TGTGCCAGCTCACCATCTCCCGGTGGGATTGAAGCTTTCTTT. Amino acids: CASSPSPGGIEAFF. The rearrangement links TRBV18 to TRBJ1-1; D unclear. The CDR3 extends over 14 amino acids. Germline V gene data show CDR1 as KGHSH and CDR2 as LQKENI. V dropped 2 bases and J dropped 7 bases, with 14 bases sitting between them.

This clone was seen only once. The J gene is TRBJ2-2, the V gene TRBV6-6, with D possibly being TRBD1 (6 bases). V was pared by 4 bases and J by 0 bases, with 9 bases between. This CDR3 contains 15 residues. Germline V CDR1 and CDR2: MNHNY, SVGAGI (reference sequence). The CDR3 protein is CASSLDSSNTGELFF. The CDR3 DNA sequence: TGTGCCAGCAGTTTGGACAGCTCGAACACCGGGGAGCTGTTTTTT.

This chain links TRBV2 with TRBJ2-5, with D possibly matching TRBD1 (5 bases). From germline, CDR1 is SNHLY and CDR2 FYNNEI. The CDR3 is 13 amino acids. V was cut by 7 bases and J by 1 base, with 10 bases left in between. In DNA, the CDR3 is TGTGCCAGCAACGCAGGGATCCAAGAGACCCAGTACTTC. Translated: CASNAGIQETQYF. Based on the CDR3 plus reference TRBV2 and TRBJ2-5, the full variable domain is EPEVTQTPSHQVTQMGQEVILRCVPISNHLYFYWYRQILGQKVEFLVSFYNNEISEKSEIFDDQFSVERPDGSNFTLKIRSTKLEDSAMYFCASNAGIQETQYFGPGTRLLVL.

The genes are TRBV6-5 and TRBJ1-5, with TRBD1 as a possible D gene (6 bases). V was cut by 6 bases and J by 1 base, with 13 bases left in between. The CDR3 runs to 15 residues. In germline, CDR1 is MNHEY, CDR2 SVGAGI. CDR3 nucleotide sequence: TGTGCCAGCAGCCGGACAGCACGGAGCAATCAGCCCCAGCATTTT. Encoded protein: CASSRTARSNQPQHF.

The V and J genes are TRBV5-8 and TRBJ2-5; D may be TRBD1 (6 bases). The germline CDR1 and CDR2 sequences are SGHTS and YDEGEE. The CDR3 is 16 amino acids. V was cut by 1 base and J by 5 bases, with 18 bases left in between. The CDR3 is CASSLRGTLRGETQYF. The CDR3 coding sequence is TGTGCCAGCAGCTTGAGGGGGACCCTACGAGGGGAGACCCAGTACTTC.

The chain recombines TRBV5-6 with TRBJ2-1; the match to TRBD2 covers 12 bases. The CDR3 contains 14 residues. Germline CDR1 is SGHDT and CDR2 is YYEEEE. The trim removed 5 bases at V and 9 bases at J, leaving 6 bases unmatched. The CDR3 region is CASSRTSGNGEQFF. CDR3 nucleotide sequence: TGTGCCAGCAGTCGGACTAGCGGGAATGGTGAGCAGTTCTTC.

This chain uses TRBV10-3 with TRBJ2-5; TRBD2 matches at 10 bases. Germline trimming cut 6 bases from V and 3 bases from J; bases unmatched to any gene: 16. Looked up from germline, CDR1 is ENHRY and CDR2 is SYGVKD. This CDR3 has 18 amino acids. CDR3 DNA sequence: TGTGCCATCAGGGACCCCCTGGGACTAGCGACAGACGAAGAGACCCAGTACTTC. It yields the protein CAIRDPLGLATDEETQYF.

V is TRBV7-9 and J is TRBJ1-1; 11 bases are a match to TRBD1. Unmatched junction bases numbered 7, after V lost 5 bases and J lost 8 bases. The CDR3 sequence is 14 residues long. CDR1 is SEHNR, CDR2 FQNEAQ, per germline (reference sequence). The CDR3 coding sequence is TGTGCCAGCAGCCTAGGGACAGGGGGACAGGAAGCTTTCTTT. It specifies CASSLGTGGQEAFF.

With regard to this clone: A much bigger clone sits one base away, suggesting this may be a read error. The V gene is TRBV27, the J gene TRBJ1-1; 8 positions agree with TRBD1. The ends lost 3 bases at V and 0 bases at J; junction bases unmatched: 0. Germline V lookup: CDR1 MNHEY, CDR2 SMNVEV (reference sequence). The CDR3 covers 14 residues. The CDR3, as DNA: TGTGCCAGCAGTTTCAGGGGGCTGAACACTGAAGCTTTCTTT. Translation gives CASSFRGLNTEAFF.

Remarks on this clone: This probably arose from a read error, given a far larger clone one base away. The V and J genes are TRBV30 and TRBJ2-5, with 7 bases that match TRBD2. In germline, CDR1 is GTSNPN, CDR2 SVGIG (reference sequence). This CDR3 region has 12 residues. Written as DNA, the CDR3 is TGTGCCCGGAGCCCCGGGGGGGAGACCCAGTACTTC. It codes for CARSPGGETQYF. The variable domain in full, completed from reference TRBV30 and TRBJ2-5, reads SQTIHQWPATLVQPVGSPLSLECTVEGTSNPNLYWYRQAAGRGLQLLFYSVGIGQISSEVPQNLSASRPQDRQFILSSKKLLLSDSGFYLCARSPGGETQYFGPGTRLLVL.